The clone carrying this TCR beta chain was seen a few times. Looked up from germline, CDR1 is SEHNR and CDR2 is FQNEAQ (reference sequence). The CDR3 sequence is 15 residues long. V dropped 1 base and J dropped 6 bases, with 16 bases sitting between them. These data originate in a study of early T cells in non-severe SARS-CoV-2 infection. Study context: Investigators sequenced bulk RNA drawn from unsorted whole blood, and chains remained unpaired.

Each single cDNA molecule received a unique molecular identifier. TCRdb re-analysed the 5' RACE reads in MiXCR, keeping a single row per CDR3 protein. The table shows tens of thousands of distinct CDR3 sequences, with approximately 6% occurring only once. Sequenced input: whole blood. This clonotype was sampled from an adult who was a healthcare worker with PCR-confirmed SARS-CoV-2 infection or an uninfected control (not recorded which). The V gene is TRBV7-9, the J gene TRBJ2-7, with no clear D. CDR3 region: CASSLVGLSDTEQYF. CDR3 nucleotide sequence: TGTGCCAGCAGCTTAGTTGGTTTGTCCGACACCGAGCAGTACTTC.